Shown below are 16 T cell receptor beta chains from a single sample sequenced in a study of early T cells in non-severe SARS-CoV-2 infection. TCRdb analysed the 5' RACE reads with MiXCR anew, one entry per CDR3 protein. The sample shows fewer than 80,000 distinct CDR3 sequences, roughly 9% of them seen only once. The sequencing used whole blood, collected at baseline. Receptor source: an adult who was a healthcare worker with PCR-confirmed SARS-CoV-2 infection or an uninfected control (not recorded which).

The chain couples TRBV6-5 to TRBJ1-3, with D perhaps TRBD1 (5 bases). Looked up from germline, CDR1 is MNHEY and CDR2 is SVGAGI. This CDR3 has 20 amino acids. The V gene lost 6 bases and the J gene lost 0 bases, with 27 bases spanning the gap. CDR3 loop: CASSSQSRTRLTGSGNTIYF. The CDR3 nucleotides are TGTGCCAGCAGCTCCCAGTCCAGGACACGCTTAACCGGCTCTGGAAACACCATATATTTT.

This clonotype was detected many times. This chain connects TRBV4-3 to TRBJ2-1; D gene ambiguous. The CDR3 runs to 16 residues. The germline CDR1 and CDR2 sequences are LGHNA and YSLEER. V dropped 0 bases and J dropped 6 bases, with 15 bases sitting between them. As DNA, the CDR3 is TGCGCCAGCAGCCAAGATCGGTGGCGGCTAGGCAATGAGCAGTTCTTC. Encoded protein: CASSQDRWRLGNEQFF.

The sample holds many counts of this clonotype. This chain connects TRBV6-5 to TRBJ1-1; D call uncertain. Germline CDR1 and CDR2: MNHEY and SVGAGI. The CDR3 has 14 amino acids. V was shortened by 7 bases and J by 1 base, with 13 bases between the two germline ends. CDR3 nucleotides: TGTGCCAGCACCTCCTCTCGGGGGAACACTGAAGCTTTCTTT. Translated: CASTSSRGNTEAFF.

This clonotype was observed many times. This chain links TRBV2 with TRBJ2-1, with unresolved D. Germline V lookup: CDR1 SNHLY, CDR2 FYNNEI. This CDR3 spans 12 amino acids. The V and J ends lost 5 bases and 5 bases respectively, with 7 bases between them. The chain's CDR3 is CASSRAHNEQFF. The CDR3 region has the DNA TGTGCCAGCAGTCGGGCCCACAATGAGCAGTTCTTC.

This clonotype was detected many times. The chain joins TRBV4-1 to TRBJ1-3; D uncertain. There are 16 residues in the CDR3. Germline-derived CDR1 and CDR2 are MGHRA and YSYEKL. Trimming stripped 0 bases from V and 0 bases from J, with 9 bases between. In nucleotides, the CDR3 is TGCGCCAGCAGCCAAGAAGGCACGACCTCTGGAAACACCATATATTTT. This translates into CASSQEGTTSGNTIYF.

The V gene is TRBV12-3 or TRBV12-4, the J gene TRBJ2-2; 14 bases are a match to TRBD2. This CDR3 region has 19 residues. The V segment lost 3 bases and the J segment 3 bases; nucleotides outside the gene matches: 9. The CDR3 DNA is TGTGCCAGCAGTTTCAAACTTCGGGGACTAGCGGGGGACACCGGGGAGCTGTTTTTT. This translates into CASSFKLRGLAGDTGELFF.

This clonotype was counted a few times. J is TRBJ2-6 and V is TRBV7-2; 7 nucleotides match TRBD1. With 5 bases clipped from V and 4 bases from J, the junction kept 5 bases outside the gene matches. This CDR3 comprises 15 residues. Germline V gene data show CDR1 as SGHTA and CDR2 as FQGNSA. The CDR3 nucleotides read TGTGCCAGCAGCCCTGACAGGGACGGGGCCAACGTCCTGACTTTC. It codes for CASSPDRDGANVLTF. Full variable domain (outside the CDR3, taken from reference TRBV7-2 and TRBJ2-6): GAGVSQSPSNKVTEKGKDVELRCDPISGHTALYWYRQSLGQGLEFLIYFQGNSAPDKSGLPSDRFSAERTGGSVSTLTIQRTQQEDSAVYLCASSPDRDGANVLTFGAGSRLTVL.

In DNA form, the CDR3 reads TGTGCCAGCAGTTACTCTGGATCCATAGCGGGAACCTGGGAAGATACGCAGTATTTT. It is translated as CASSYSGSIAGTWEDTQYF. The rearrangement joins TRBV6-6 to TRBJ2-3, with 8 bases fitting TRBD2. There are 19 residues in the CDR3. The V and J ends lost 0 bases and 5 bases, in that order; junction bases with no gene match: 16. Germline loops: CDR1 MNHNY, CDR2 SVGAGI (reference sequence).

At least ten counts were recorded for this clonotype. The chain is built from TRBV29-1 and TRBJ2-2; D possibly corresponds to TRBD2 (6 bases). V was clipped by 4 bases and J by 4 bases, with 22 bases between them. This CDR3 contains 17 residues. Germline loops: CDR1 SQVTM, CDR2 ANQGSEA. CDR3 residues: CSVVWDHPRESTGELFF. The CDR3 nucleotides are TGCAGCGTTGTGTGGGACCACCCCCGGGAGAGCACCGGGGAGCTGTTTTTT.

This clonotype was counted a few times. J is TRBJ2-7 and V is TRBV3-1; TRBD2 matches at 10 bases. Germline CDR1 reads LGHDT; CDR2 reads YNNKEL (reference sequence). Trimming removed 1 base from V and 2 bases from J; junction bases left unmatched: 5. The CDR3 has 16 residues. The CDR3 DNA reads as TGTGCCAGCAGCCAAGCATCCACTAGCGGGACCTACGAGCAGTACTTC. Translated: CASSQASTSGTYEQYF.

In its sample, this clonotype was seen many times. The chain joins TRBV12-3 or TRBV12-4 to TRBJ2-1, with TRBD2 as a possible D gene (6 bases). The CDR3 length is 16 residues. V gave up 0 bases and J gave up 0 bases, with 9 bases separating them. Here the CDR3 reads CASSLAGLSSYNEQFF. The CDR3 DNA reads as TGTGCCAGCAGTTTAGCGGGACTTAGCTCCTACAATGAGCAGTTCTTC.

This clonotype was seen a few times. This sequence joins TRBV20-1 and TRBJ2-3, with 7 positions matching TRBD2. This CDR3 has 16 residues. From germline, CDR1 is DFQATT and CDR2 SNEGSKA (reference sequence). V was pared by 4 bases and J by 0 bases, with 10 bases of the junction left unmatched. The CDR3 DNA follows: TGCAGTGCTAAGAGGCTAGCGGAGGCTAGCACAGATACGCAGTATTTT. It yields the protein CSAKRLAEASTDTQYF.

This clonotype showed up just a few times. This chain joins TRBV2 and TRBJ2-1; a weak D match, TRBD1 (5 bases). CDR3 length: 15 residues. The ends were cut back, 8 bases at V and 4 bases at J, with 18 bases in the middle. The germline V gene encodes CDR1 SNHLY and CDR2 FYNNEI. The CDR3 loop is CASANRQGQYNEQFF. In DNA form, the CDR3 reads TGTGCCAGCGCAAATCGGCAGGGTCAATACAATGAGCAGTTCTTC.

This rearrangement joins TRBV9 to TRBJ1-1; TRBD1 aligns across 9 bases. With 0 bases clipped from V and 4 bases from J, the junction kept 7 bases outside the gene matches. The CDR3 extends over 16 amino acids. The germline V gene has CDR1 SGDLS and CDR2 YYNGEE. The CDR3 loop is CASSVAPLQGATEAFF. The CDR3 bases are TGTGCCAGCAGCGTAGCACCACTACAGGGGGCCACTGAAGCTTTCTTT. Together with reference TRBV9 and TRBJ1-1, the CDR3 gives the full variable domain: DSGVTQTPKHLITATGQRVTLRCSPRSGDLSVYWYQQSLDQGLQFLIQYYNGEERAKGNILERFSAQQFPDLHSELNLSSLELGDSALYFCASSVAPLQGATEAFFGQGTRLTVV.

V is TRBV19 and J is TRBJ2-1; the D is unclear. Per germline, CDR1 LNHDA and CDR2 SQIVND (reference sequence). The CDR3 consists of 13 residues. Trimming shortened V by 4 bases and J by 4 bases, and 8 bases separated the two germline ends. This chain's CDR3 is CASSTSAYNEQFF. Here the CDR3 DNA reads TGTGCCAGTAGTACCAGTGCGTACAATGAGCAGTTCTTC.

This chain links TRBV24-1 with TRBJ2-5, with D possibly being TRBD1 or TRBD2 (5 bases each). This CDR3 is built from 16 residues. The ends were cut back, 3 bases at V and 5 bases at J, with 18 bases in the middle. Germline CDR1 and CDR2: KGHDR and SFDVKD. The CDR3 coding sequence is TGTGCCACCAGTGATGTCGGGACCCCCGAAAGGGAGACCCAGTACTTC. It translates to CATSDVGTPERETQYF.